This T cell receptor (beta chain) was identified in a study of CD8 T cells in Susac syndrome. Study-level findings and limits: In Susac syndrome, CD8+ expansion was highest in TEMRA and active disease. Susac-specific public clones found in total CD8+ repertoires numbered some 17, and those in CD8+ TEMRA repertoires numbered five.

It was with random hexamers that about 0.45 to 1 ug RNA was reverse transcribed. MiXCR, applied by TCRdb to the immunoSEQ multiplex PCR reads, yields one record per CDR3 protein. Of tens of thousands of distinct CDR3 sequences in the sample, around 93% were seen once. Regarding this clonotype: Its antigen is unknown.

The V end lost 1 base, the J end lost 3 bases, and 12 bases lay between the germline ends. The CDR3 sequence is 14 residues long. Germline loops: CDR1 DFQATT, CDR2 SNEGSKA (reference sequence). This sequence was found in a human donor with Susac syndrome. The material sequenced was CD8+ T cells from PBMCs. The chain carries TRBV20-1 and TRBJ1-2; weak D call: TRBD1 (5 bases). The CDR3 region has the DNA TGCAGTGCTAGAGCGGGCAGGGTTGACTATGGCTACACCTTC. Translation gives CSARAGRVDYGYTF.